The subject of this entry is one TCR beta chain. The sample comes from a study of blood T cell repertoires in COVID-19. Overall study: The study drew acute and convalescent COVID-19 samples from the United States, Italy and Spain. PBMCs, B-cell-depleted T cells, or T cells were the source of the cDNA or gDNA that made up the material.

Per germline, CDR1 SGHTS and CDR2 YDEGEE. The V end lost 4 bases, the J end lost 1 base, and 15 bases lay between the germline ends. The CDR3 covers 15 residues. TCRdb's table, derived via immunoSEQ multiplex PCR, lists solely in-frame clones and lacks some. The sample carries 75,000 or so clones, over 80% recorded once. The sequence was obtained from an elderly woman with acute or convalescent COVID-19. The sample taken for sequencing was peripheral blood. The chain joins TRBV5-8 to TRBJ2-7; D is unclear. The CDR3: CASSVGQRESYEQYF. CDR3 coding DNA: TGTGCCAGCAGCGTTGGCCAGCGTGAATCCTACGAGCAGTACTTC.